This TCR beta chain stems from a study of OX40 agonist ivuxolimab in advanced cancers. Study-level background: The costimulatory receptor OX40 (CD134) was targeted by ivuxolimab, a fully human IgG2 agonistic monoclonal antibody. Peripheral TCRbeta sequencing aimed to test whether ivuxolimab altered TCR sequence diversity and caused clonal T-cell expansion. Intravenous ivuxolimab was administered to patients every 2 weeks at six dose levels: 0.01, 0.1, 0.3, 1.5, 3 and 10 mg/kg. The paper reports the monotherapy dose-escalation portion (N = 52 patients) of the phase I ivuxolimab trial. Of the approximately 50 patients in dose escalation, about 20 had hepatocellular carcinoma, around 15 had melanoma, 9 had renal cell carcinoma and 9 had head and neck cancer. Partial responses were achieved by three dose-escalation patients, of whom one had hepatocellular carcinoma and two had cutaneous melanoma. In the dose-escalation cohort, roughly 80% of patients were male, and the mean age was approximately 60 years, with a range of about 23 to 90. Prior anti-PD-1, anti-PD-L1 or anti-CTLA-4 therapy was permitted, and approximately 42% of dose-escalation patients had received checkpoint inhibitors. Overall study results and their limits: Antigen specificity was not determined for the clonally expanded peripheral T cells. Partial responders in the 0.1-3.0 mg/kg groups had among the lowest normalized peripheral clonal expansion, especially among CD8+ T cells. On average, CD8+ T cells showed more expanded clones than CD4+ T cells after ivuxolimab. At doses of 0.1 to 3.0 mg/kg, clonal expansion of both CD4+ and CD8+ blood T cells was observed from baseline to week 6. Low levels of normalized T-cell clonal expansion were also shown by some nonresponding patients.

The trial excluded patients who had a history of autoimmune disease or who were on systemic immunosuppression. Peripheral blood for TCR sequencing was drawn from every dose cohort at baseline, at cycle 4 day 1 and at cycle 7 day 1. Samples were obtained from an open-label, multicenter, first-in-human phase I dose-escalation trial of ivuxolimab. Adults with locally advanced or metastatic head and neck squamous cell, hepatocellular, melanoma or renal cell carcinoma were enrolled in the trial. Before TCR sequencing, CD4+ T cells and CD8+ T cells from peripheral blood were sorted into separate populations. V gives up 5 bases and J gives up 4 bases, and the segment between their germline ends measures 12 bases. Taken from the germline V gene (reference sequence), the CDR1 and CDR2 loops are SGHNT and YYREEE. The CDR3 goes from the cysteine to the phenylalanine over 14 residues. CDR3 DNA is the only sequence kept; it has 42 bases, read in frame from the first base.

A note on this clone: What this receptor recognizes is not known. Base qualities are not recorded, but no much larger clone differs from it by a single base.

For sequencing of the TCRbeta CDR3 region, genomic DNA was extracted from the sorted cells. TCRbeta CDR3 regions were sequenced using the immunoSEQ Assay. TCRdb holds this immuneACCESS table with in-frame rearrangements only. Some clones are missing; in checked studies, unresolved V genes explain under half, and the rest has no known cause. This sample comprises around 77,000 clones, around 86% of them detected only once. Less than 0.75% of the sample is in the top ten clones. Sequencing used CD4+ or CD8+ T cells sorted from blood, obtained in a trial of the OX40 agonist ivuxolimab. The sequence came from an adult with an advanced solid tumor such as melanoma, head and neck, liver or kidney cancer. The sequence joins TRBV5-4 to TRBJ2-2; a tentative D call is TRBD1 (6 bases match). The CDR3 reads as follows: CASREGHPTGELFF. In nucleotides, the sequence is TGTGCCAGCAGAGAGGGACACCCCACCGGGGAGCTGTTTTTT.